This note documents a single T cell receptor (beta chain) sequence. Its antigen is not identified. These data originate in a study of blood T cells in healthy people across ages. General study findings and limits: Unknown CMV status may confound age-related changes in expanded clones. Across the age range, TCR beta diversity per million T cells fell in a roughly linear way.

Sample-barcoded 5' priming and a J-beta primer mix drove a second PCR of about 7 to 11 cycles. TCRdb redid the calling of the 5' RACE reads with MiXCR, one entry per CDR3 protein. Of about 930,000 distinct CDR3 sequences in the sample, about 28% were seen once. The CDR3 sequence is 18 residues long. The sample was also linked to a second study, of T cells of mothers and their children. That study adds: At a sensitivity of about 100 clones per million clonotypes, no persistent microchimeric T cell clones appeared.

This chain connects TRBV21-1 to TRBJ2-6; the table's D call, TRBD1, has no DNA check behind it. TRBV21-1 is recorded as a pseudogene. The clonotype was recovered from a woman aged 40 to 49 in good health. Material: blood. The CDR3 DNA reads as TGTGCCAGCAGCAAAGGTGACAGGGGATCCTCTGGGGCCAACGTCCTGACTTTC. Residues: CASSKGDRGSSGANVLTF.